These T cell receptor beta chains were read from a single sample in a study of shared clonotypes between healthy human individuals. The repertoire was sequenced with immunoSEQ multiplex PCR; TCRdb's copy has only in-frame clones and lacks some. Altogether about 2 million clones are present, 85% to 95% being singletons, with the ten largest covering about 0.13%. Sequencing was done on a sample of naive CD4+ T cells sorted from blood. The receptors were sampled from a man between 18 and 35 years old in good health. Both conserved end residues are trimmed from each CDR3.

cdr3_length | v_call | cdr3_aa
13 | TRBV2 | ASTSERSIAYGQY
13 | TRBV28 | ASSLDLGAGYGYT
14 | TRBV11-2 | ASSLVTSGMGNEQF
11 | TRBV18 | ASSPSIQETQY
14 | TRBV6-5 | ASSYSVASSGNTIY
12 | TRBV27 | ASSSRTEDYEQY
9 | TRBV7-2 | ASSLLGEQF
13 | TRBV27 | ASTELGTGNTEAF
13 | TRBV14 | ASSQSPDRGHGYT
14 | TRBV9 | ASSVWEVPDPYGYT
11 | TRBV11-2 | ASSRGGDAEAF